The sequence of this T cell receptor (beta chain) was determined in a study of beta chain features in type 1 diabetes. Study results and caveats: Cells that show high TCR expression could be over-represented by cDNA sequencing. Within each of all four CD4+ subsets, Type 1 diabetes patients had TCRB CDR3s that were moderately but significantly shorter. The study found that naive, central memory and Treg TCRB repertoires appeared more similar in patients than in healthy donors.

The V gene lost 4 bases and the J gene lost 6 bases, with 19 bases spanning the gap. The CDR3 sequence is 16 residues long. Germline-derived CDR1 and CDR2 are SGHAT and FQNNGV. The table lists this clone with a few counts. The antigen is unknown. Isolation of CD4+ naive, central memory, regulatory and stem cell-like memory cells was achieved by sorting via CD45RO/CCR7/CD25/CD127/CD95/CD27. The sequenced template was cDNA made from the entire isolated RNA. Only in-frame clones appear in the TCRdb table, and some are missing; sequencing was by immunoSEQ multiplex PCR. The top ten clones hold over 0.95% of a sample with 300,000 or so clones, 9.3% of them seen once.

This chain links TRBV11-2 with TRBJ1-5; D call uncertain. The origin of this receptor is a man aged 25-40 years with type 1 diabetes. The sample consisted of central memory CD4+ T cells from blood. The CDR3 protein is CASSSEMGGTSQPQHF. DNA for the CDR3: TGTGCCAGCAGCTCAGAGATGGGAGGAACAAGTCAGCCCCAGCATTTT.